This T cell receptor beta chain was retrieved from a study of T cells in localized non-small cell lung cancer. General study points: The highest T cell clonality was in uninvolved adjacent lung, above tumor. Median detection of top 100 tumor clones in adjacent lung was around 60 clones.

This table comes from immunoSEQ multiplex PCR, and its TCRdb copy is limited to in-frame clones, with some not included. The repertoire holds 2,900 or so clones, with roughly 28% as singletons. This clone was counted a few times. What it binds is unknown. V was trimmed by 4 bases and J by 0 bases, leaving 6 bases between them. Germline CDR1 is ENHRY and CDR2 is SYGVKD. The CDR3 has 13 residues. Harvested at least 2 cm beyond the tumor margin, adjacent lung showed no atypia. The input for sequencing was normal lung tissue next to the tumor, taken before any cancer treatment. The rearrangement joins TRBV10-3 to TRBJ1-2; D unclear. This sequence originates from a woman aged 35 to 70 with stage II squamous cell lung carcinoma. This chain's CDR3 is CAISGEPNYGYTF. CDR3 DNA sequence: TGTGCCATCAGTGGGGAACCTAACTATGGCTACACCTTC.